The 10 T cell receptor beta chains below were found in one sample sequenced in a study of Ad26.COV2.S vaccination and SARS-CoV-2 variants. Treatment defined: roughly 20 received Ad26.COV2.S at low or high dose, single or two shots; several received placebo; per-sample allocation not given. Each sample was drawn 63 days after the first injection (of vaccine or placebo). Generated by immunoSEQ multiplex PCR, the TCRdb table keeps only in-frame clones and is missing some. The data contain over 400,000 clones, about nine tenths of them singletons. The input for sequencing was peripheral blood, taken in a trial of Ad26.COV2.S vaccine versus placebo. These receptors were taken from a person between 18 and 59 years old who received the Ad26.COV2.S COVID-19 vaccine or a placebo.

J is TRBJ1-3 and V is TRBV2; 9 bases agree with TRBD1. From germline, CDR1 is SNHLY and CDR2 FYNNEI. The junction had 12 bases not matched to a gene; V was cut back by 8 bases and J by 1 base. The CDR3 is 17 residues long. Here the CDR3 DNA reads TGTGCCAGCCTCCCCGGGACAGGGTTAGTGTCTGGAAACACCATATATTTT. Its translation is CASLPGTGLVSGNTIYF.

J is TRBJ2-3 and V is TRBV12-3 or TRBV12-4; the D call may be TRBD1 or TRBD2 (7 bases each). The V gene lost 5 bases and the J gene lost 4 bases, with 10 bases spanning the gap. The CDR3 spans 13 residues. The CDR3 DNA reads as TGTGCCAGCAGTCAGGGGGGGCCAGATACGCAGTATTTT. This encodes CASSQGGPDTQYF.

This clone showed up just a few times. This rearrangement joins TRBV11-2 to TRBJ2-7, with no clear D. Trimming took off 5 bases at V and 1 base at J, with 15 bases between the two ends. Germline values: CDR1 SGHAT, CDR2 FQNNGV. The CDR3 length is 15 residues. The CDR3, as DNA: TGTGCCAGCAGCCCCATAGTCAGTTTATCCTACGAGCAGTACTTC. Amino acid sequence: CASSPIVSLSYEQYF.

A few counts support this clone. CDR3 in DNA: TGTGCCAGCAGCATCGACAGGGGTTACGAGCAGTACTTC. It yields the protein CASSIDRGYEQYF. The gene calls are TRBV11-2 and TRBJ2-7; 8 bases align to TRBD1. This CDR3 has 13 residues. Trimming at V came to 5 bases and at J to 4 bases, leaving 4 bases not matched to a gene. Germline V gives CDR1 SGHAT, CDR2 FQNNGV.

This rearrangement joins TRBV7-6 to TRBJ2-5; D is unclear. CDR1 is SGHVS, CDR2 FNYEAQ, per germline. The V gene lost 1 base and the J gene lost 5 bases, with 8 bases spanning the gap. The CDR3 covers 13 residues. CDR3 coding DNA: TGTGCCAGCAGCTTAGACAGTACGGAGACCCAGTACTTC. Amino acid sequence: CASSLDSTETQYF.

The V call is TRBV29-1, the J call TRBJ2-5; D is undetermined. With the DNA end fitting TRBJ2-7 better, the J assignment may be wrong. This CDR3 spans 13 amino acids. Germline CDR1 reads SQVTM; CDR2 reads ANQGSEA. CDR3 bases: TGCAGCGGGTTAGGCGGAGAAACCTACGAGCAGTACTTC. It specifies CSGLGGETYEQYF.

This chain uses TRBV20-1 with TRBJ1-6, with D possibly TRBD1 on 5 matching bases. Germline V CDR1 and CDR2: DFQATT, SNEGSKA (reference sequence). Trimming stripped 3 bases from V and 7 bases from J, with 10 bases between. The CDR3 extends over 13 amino acids. CDR3 sequence: CSASQGANSPLHF. The CDR3 coding sequence is TGCAGTGCTAGTCAGGGAGCCAATTCACCCCTCCACTTT.

This clone was counted a single time. The chain employs TRBV19 and TRBJ1-1; 7 bases agree with TRBD1. Germline assignment: CDR1 LNHDA and CDR2 SQIVND (reference sequence). CDR3 length: 15 amino acids. V was pared by 3 bases and J by 5 bases, with 9 bases of the junction left unmatched. CDR3 bases: TGTGCCAGTAGTATCTTAAGGGCCAGGGGGACTGAAGCTTTCTTT. Its protein product is CASSILRARGTEAFF.

Here the CDR3 reads CASSPIGQGIGETQYF. The CDR3 DNA sequence: TGTGCCAGCAGCCCGATCGGGCAGGGGATAGGAGAGACCCAGTACTTC. V is TRBV7-9 and J is TRBJ2-5, with D tentatively TRBD1 (6 bases). Trimming took 5 bases from V and 4 from J, leaving 20 bases between them. Germline CDR1 SEHNR, CDR2 FQNEAQ (reference sequence). CDR3 length: 16 amino acids.

The V and J genes are TRBV11-3 and TRBJ1-5; TRBD1 matches at 12 bases. CDR3 size: 16 residues. The V segment lost 7 bases and the J segment 6 bases; nucleotides outside the gene matches: 10. Germline V CDR1 and CDR2: SGHNT, YENEEA. CDR3 coding DNA: TGTGCCAGCACCCTTTGGGGACAGGGGGCTGGTCAGCCCCAGCATTTT. Its protein product is CASTLWGQGAGQPQHF.